This T cell receptor (beta chain) was recorded in a study of blood T cell repertoires in COVID-19 (dated by TCRdb to the early 2020s). For the study in its entirety: Samples covering the acute and convalescent phases of COVID-19 were provided by collaborators in the United States, Italy and Spain. The prospective study material was composed of cDNA or gDNA derived from T cells, B-cell-depleted T cells, or PBMCs. The repertoires were released in a freely available public database meant as a resource for research on the immune response to SARS-CoV-2. The sample metadata nearly always contained a de-identified subject ID, COVID-19 status, age in years and sex. The samples were drawn from the first 160 participants of the ongoing ImmuneRACE study and from about 1,200 subjects provided by 6 global collaborators. Deeply sampled blood TCRbeta repertoires from subjects exposed to, actively infected with, or recovered from COVID-19 were included in the dataset. Where available, HLA class I and class II types were taken from metadata supplied by the sample provider and were not determined by assay-based typing.

Participants in the prospective study were aged about 18 to 95 years, lived in 20 to 25 United States geographic areas, and enrolled through a virtual design. In the prospective study, cohorts were assigned on the basis of participant-reported clinical history obtained from a screening survey and a study questionnaire. In the prospective study, whole blood, serum and a nasopharyngeal or oropharyngeal swab were collected from each participant by mobile phlebotomists. Prospective study participants could optionally give additional blood draws and questionnaires over a 2-month period. Blood samples from the prospective study were shipped frozen or at room temperature prior to DNA extraction. TCRbeta CDR3 regions were amplified from genomic DNA by means of the immunoSEQ Assay, a bias-controlled multiplex PCR. The source study handled its data this way. Nucleated cell counts per sample were estimated from amplification of reference gene primers within the assay. Sequence reads were collapsed and filtered to measure the absolute abundance of every unique TCRbeta CDR3 rearrangement. For each sample, productive Simpson clonality was calculated by taking the square root of Simpson's diversity index across productive rearrangements. TCRdb took over this immuneACCESS table, retaining in-frame rearrangements with V and J assigned. Such tables are incomplete; in checked studies, under half of the missing clones stem from an unresolved V gene, and the remainder is unexplained. That table is the source of V, J and clone size, and D and trimming were worked out from the DNA. The sample has around 190,000 clones on record, around 88% of them singletons. The biggest ten clones account for around 6% of the sample.

Taken from cysteine to phenylalanine, the CDR3 has 15 residues. CDR3 DNA only is kept here, 45 bases in frame from base 1. Germline trimming: 2 bases from V, 4 bases from J; junction bases outside gene matches: 2. The germline V gene (reference sequence) specifies SGHKS as CDR1 and YYEKEE as CDR2. Broader findings and caveats from the paper: How much clinical and demographic metadata was included differed by source and by participant, and the metadata was provided uncurated.

In its sample, this clone was seen once. Its antigen target is currently unknown. No base quality information exists; no much larger clone differs at one position. The sequencing sample was made of PBMCs or T cells enriched from blood (not recorded which). Recombination joined TRBV5-5 with TRBJ2-2, with 10 junctional bases fitting TRBD1. The TCR sequence derives from a middle-aged man with acute COVID-19. In nucleotides, the sequence is TGTGCCAGCAGCTTTGGGACAGGGGCCACCGGGGAGCTGTTTTTT. The encoded protein is CASSFGTGATGELFF.